A selection of T cell receptor beta chains follows, all from one sample in a study of T cells in Graves' hyperthyroidism and ophthalmopathy. TCRdb recomputed calls from the multiplex PCR reads with MiXCR, one row per CDR3 protein. Of some 400,000 distinct CDR3 sequences detected, approximately 20% appear once; the ten largest clones hold 3% to 4%. The sample comprised blood. Source of these receptors: a woman between 18 and 30 years old with Graves' hyperthyroidism. Both conserved end residues are part of each CDR3. The D gene is left open where the match is weak. The size of a clone is reported for some rows only, either as once, few or many, or as a class for expanded clones.

CDR3 protein	CDR3 DNA	clone size	D gene	V gene	J gene
CASSFGGDYGYTF	TGTGCCAGCAGTTTTGGCGGGGACTATGGCTACACCTTC	many	-	TRBV28	TRBJ1-2
CASSWQGSGELFF	TGCGCCAGCAGCTGGCAGGGGTCCGGGGAGCTGTTTTTT	-	-	TRBV5-1	TRBJ2-2
CASTTRGYKNIQYF	TGTGCCAGCACCACCAGGGGATACAAAAACATTCAGTACTTC	-	-	TRBV12-3/TRBV12-4	TRBJ2-4
CASSDMGTSGLGDTQYF	TGTGCCAGCAGTGATATGGGGACTAGCGGCTTGGGAGATACGCAGTATTTT	many	TRBD2	TRBV2	TRBJ2-3
CSAKGAGTYEQYF	TGCAGTGCTAAGGGGGCAGGGACCTACGAGCAGTACTTC	many	TRBD1	TRBV20-1	TRBJ2-7
CASSSGVGNQPQHF	TGTGCCAGCAGCTCAGGGGTTGGCAATCAGCCCCAGCATTTT	-	-	TRBV9	TRBJ1-5
CASSFLSGRSSYEQYF	TGTGCCAGCAGTTTCTTAAGCGGGAGAAGCTCCTACGAGCAGTACTTC	-	TRBD2	TRBV6-5	TRBJ2-7
CASTIGPGIDTEAFF	TGTGCCAGCACCATTGGCCCAGGGATCGACACTGAAGCTTTCTTT	once	-	TRBV6-1	TRBJ1-1
CSAAEKETQYF	TGCAGTGCGGCCGAGAAAGAGACCCAGTACTTC	many	-	TRBV20-1	TRBJ2-5
CSLKTGTVFGYEQYF	TGCAGTCTCAAAACCGGGACAGTTTTCGGCTACGAGCAGTACTTC	many	TRBD1	TRBV20-1	TRBJ2-7
CASSLVRVGEQYF	TGCGCCAGCAGCCTAGTGAGGGTCGGCGAGCAGTACTTC	many	-	TRBV5-1	TRBJ2-7
CASSLFGQGYTEAFF	TGTGCCAGCAGCTTGTTCGGCCAGGGGTACACTGAAGCTTTCTTT	many	-	TRBV5-4	TRBJ1-1
CASSWTEAKNIQYF	TGTGCCAGCAGCTGGACAGAAGCCAAAAACATTCAGTACTTC	many	-	TRBV5-5	TRBJ2-4
CASSKPLRAGADYEQYF	TGTGCCAGCAGCAAACCCCTGCGGGCGGGGGCGGACTACGAGCAGTACTTC	many	-	TRBV13	TRBJ2-7
CASSYEDRGGYTF	TGTGCCAGCAGTTACGAGGACAGGGGTGGCTACACCTTC	large	TRBD1	TRBV6-5	TRBJ1-2
CANRDRRYSSYEQYF	TGTGCCAACCGGGACAGGCGATATAGCTCCTACGAGCAGTACTTC	many	TRBD1	TRBV6-5	TRBJ2-7
CASSYSMVEVAYEQYF	TGTGCCAGCAGTTACTCGATGGTAGAAGTCGCCTACGAGCAGTACTTC	many	-	TRBV6-5	TRBJ2-7
CASNLQGIEAFF	TGTGCCAGCAATTTACAGGGAATTGAAGCTTTCTTT	many	-	TRBV6-5	TRBJ1-1
CASSEVAGMNTEAFF	TGTGCCAGCAGTGAAGTTGCAGGCATGAACACTGAAGCTTTCTTT	many	-	TRBV2	TRBJ1-1
CASSFCSQETQYF	TGTGCCAGTAGTTTTTGCAGCCAAGAGACCCAGTACTTC	-	-	TRBV28	TRBJ2-5
CASRRGLAGTYEQYF	TGTGCCAGCAGACGAGGACTAGCGGGCACCTACGAGCAGTACTTC	many	TRBD2	TRBV6-5	TRBJ2-7